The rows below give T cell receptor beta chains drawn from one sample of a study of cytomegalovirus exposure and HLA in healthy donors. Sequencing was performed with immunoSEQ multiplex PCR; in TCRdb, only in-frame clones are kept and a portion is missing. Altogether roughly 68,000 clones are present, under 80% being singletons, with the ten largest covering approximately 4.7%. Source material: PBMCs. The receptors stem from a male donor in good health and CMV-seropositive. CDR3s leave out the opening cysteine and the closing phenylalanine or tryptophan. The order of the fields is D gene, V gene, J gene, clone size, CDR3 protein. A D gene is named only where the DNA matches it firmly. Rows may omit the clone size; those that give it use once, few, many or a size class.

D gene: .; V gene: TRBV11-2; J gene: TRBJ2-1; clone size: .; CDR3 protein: ASSLGGNSYNEQF
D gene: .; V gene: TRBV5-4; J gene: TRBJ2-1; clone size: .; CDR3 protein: ASTLRESNEQF
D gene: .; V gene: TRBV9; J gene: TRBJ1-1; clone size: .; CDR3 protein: ASSPPGRGNTEAF
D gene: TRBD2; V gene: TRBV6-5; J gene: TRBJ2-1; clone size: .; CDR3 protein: ASSTRLAGGHEQF
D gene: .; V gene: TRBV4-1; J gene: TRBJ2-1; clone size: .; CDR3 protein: ASSPGAGPYNEQF
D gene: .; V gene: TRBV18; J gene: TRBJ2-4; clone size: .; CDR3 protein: ASSPRQDLIAKNIQY
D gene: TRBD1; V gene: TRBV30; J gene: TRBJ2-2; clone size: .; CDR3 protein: AWSTGTGNTGELF
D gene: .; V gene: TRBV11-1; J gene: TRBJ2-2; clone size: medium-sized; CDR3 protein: ASSLTYGQPGELF
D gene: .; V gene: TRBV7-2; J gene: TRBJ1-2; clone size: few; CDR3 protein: ASSLASTETYGYT
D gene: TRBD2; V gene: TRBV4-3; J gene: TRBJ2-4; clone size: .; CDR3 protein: ASSQDWLAGNIQY
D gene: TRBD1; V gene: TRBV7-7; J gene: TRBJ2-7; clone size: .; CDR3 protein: ASSSDREGEQY
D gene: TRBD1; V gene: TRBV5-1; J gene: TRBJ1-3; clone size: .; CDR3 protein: ASRPGQGGNTIY
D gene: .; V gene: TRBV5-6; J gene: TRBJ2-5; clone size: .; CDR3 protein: ASSLVADQETQY
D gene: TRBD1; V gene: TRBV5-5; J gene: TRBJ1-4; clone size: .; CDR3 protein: ASSRRQGGEKLF
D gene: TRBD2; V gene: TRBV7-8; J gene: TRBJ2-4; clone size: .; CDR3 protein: ASSISWTSDIQY
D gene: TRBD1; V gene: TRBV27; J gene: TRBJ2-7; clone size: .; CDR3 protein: ASSFYRGRGSYEQY
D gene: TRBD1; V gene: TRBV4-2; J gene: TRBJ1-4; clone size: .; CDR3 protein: ASSLQGAGEKLF
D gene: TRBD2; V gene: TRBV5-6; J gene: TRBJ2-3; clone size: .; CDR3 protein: ASSLAGGGDTDTQY
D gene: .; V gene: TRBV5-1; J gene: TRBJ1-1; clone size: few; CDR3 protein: ASSFGTGEAF
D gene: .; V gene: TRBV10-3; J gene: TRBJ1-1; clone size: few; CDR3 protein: AISESQFEAF
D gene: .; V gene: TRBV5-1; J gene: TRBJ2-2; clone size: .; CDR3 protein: ASRGGARNTGELF
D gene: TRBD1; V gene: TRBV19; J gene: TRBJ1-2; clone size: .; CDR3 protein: ASSIGGQPNYGYT
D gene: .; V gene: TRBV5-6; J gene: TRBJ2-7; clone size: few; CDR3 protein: ASSLVEEQY
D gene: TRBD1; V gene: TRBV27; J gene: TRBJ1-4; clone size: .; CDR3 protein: ASSSRQGASEKLF
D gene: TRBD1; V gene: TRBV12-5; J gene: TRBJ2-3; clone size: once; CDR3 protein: ASGITGTVGPDTQY
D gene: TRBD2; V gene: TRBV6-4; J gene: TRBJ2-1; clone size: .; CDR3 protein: ASSQLAGGRNEQF
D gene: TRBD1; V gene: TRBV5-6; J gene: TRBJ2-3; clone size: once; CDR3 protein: ASSSGTAITDTQY
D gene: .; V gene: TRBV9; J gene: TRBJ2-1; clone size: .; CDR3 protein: ASSGSRTSSSYNEQF
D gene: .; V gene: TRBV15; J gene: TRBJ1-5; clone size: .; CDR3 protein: ATRREGSMGNQPQH
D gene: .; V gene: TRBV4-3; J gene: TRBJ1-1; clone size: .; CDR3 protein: ASSLTGGEAF
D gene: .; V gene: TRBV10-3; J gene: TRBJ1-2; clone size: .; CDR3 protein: AISESGGYGYT
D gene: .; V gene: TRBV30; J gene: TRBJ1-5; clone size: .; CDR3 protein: AWSVRNHPGNQPQH
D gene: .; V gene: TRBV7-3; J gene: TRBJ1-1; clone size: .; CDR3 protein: ASSPGAWSPEAF
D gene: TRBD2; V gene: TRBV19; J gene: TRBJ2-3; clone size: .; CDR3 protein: ASSMRGGGTDTQY
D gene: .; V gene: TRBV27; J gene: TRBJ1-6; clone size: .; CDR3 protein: ASRQINSPLH
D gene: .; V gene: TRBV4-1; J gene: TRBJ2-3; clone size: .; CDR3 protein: ASSQGDISTDTQY
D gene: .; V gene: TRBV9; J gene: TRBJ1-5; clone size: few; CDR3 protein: ASSVGEISNQPQH
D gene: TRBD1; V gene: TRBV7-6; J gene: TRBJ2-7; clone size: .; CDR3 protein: ASSLSIEGASEQY